This entry lists 27 T cell receptor beta chains sequenced from one sample in a study of T cell changes during pregnancy in multiple sclerosis. The table came from immunoSEQ multiplex PCR; TCRdb's copy has only in-frame clones and leaves some out. The sample consists of around 130,000 clones, about 96% of them appearing once. Specimen: peripheral blood, collected after pregnancy. These receptors were obtained from a female donor with multiple sclerosis, enrolled in a pregnancy study.

DNA for the CDR3: TGTGCCAGCAGCTTAGTCAGCGGACTAGTGTTCCCACATTCACACGAGCAGTACTTC. Protein product: CASSLVSGLVFPHSHEQYF. The chain couples TRBV7-8 to TRBJ2-7, with 7 bases aligning to TRBD2. The ends lost 1 base at V and 5 bases at J; junction bases unmatched: 20. Germline lookup yields CDR1 SGHVS and CDR2 FQNEAQ. The CDR3 runs 19 residues. The variable domain in full, with the rest retrieved from reference TRBV7-8 and TRBJ2-7, is GAGVSQSPRYKVAKRGQDVALRCDPISGHVSLFWYQQALGQGPEFLTYFQNEAQLDKSGLPSDRFFAERPEGSVSTLKIQRTQQEDSAVYLCASSLVSGLVFPHSHEQYFGPGTRLTVT.

V and J are TRBV27 and TRBJ2-1; the match to TRBD2 covers 12 bases. Germline-derived CDR1 and CDR2 are MNHEY and SMNVEV (reference sequence). The CDR3 covers 15 residues. V lost 6 bases, J lost 6 bases, and 6 bases stayed unmatched. The CDR3 region is CASSPTSGRLNEQFF. The CDR3 DNA is TGTGCCAGCAGCCCGACTAGCGGGAGACTCAATGAGCAGTTCTTC.

This clone was observed a few times. V is TRBV11-2 and J is TRBJ1-1; D possibly corresponds to TRBD1 (6 bases). Germline loops: CDR1 SGHAT, CDR2 FQNNGV. The CDR3 loop spans 15 amino acids. Trimming left V 5 bases short and J 3 bases short, with 16 bases between. CDR3: CASSLFREGDTEAFF. The CDR3 DNA follows: TGTGCCAGCAGCCTCTTTAGGGAGGGGGACACTGAAGCTTTCTTT.

CDR3 bases: TGTGCCAGCAGGGCGGGTGGCGAGCAGTACTTC. Amino acids: CASRAGGEQYF. This chain uses TRBV5-4 with TRBJ2-7; a possible D gene is TRBD2 (5 bases). V lost 5 bases to trimming and J lost 6 bases, with 9 bases between them. The length of the CDR3 is 11 residues. The germline V gene has CDR1 SGHNT and CDR2 YYREEE (reference sequence).

The chain recombines TRBV28 with TRBJ2-5, with 10 bases identical to TRBD1. The CDR3 covers 18 residues. Germline V gene sequence: CDR1 MDHEN, CDR2 SYDVKM. The ends lost 6 bases at V and 0 bases at J; junction bases unmatched: 13. The CDR3 DNA is TGTGCCAGCAGACCGGGACAGGGGTTGCCACCATACCAAGAGACCCAGTACTTC. Translation gives CASRPGQGLPPYQETQYF.

The gene calls are TRBV5-1 and TRBJ2-1, with 8 bases that match TRBD2. The CDR3 is made up of 15 amino acids. Trimming took 0 bases from V and 9 from J; bases not matched to a gene: 8. Germline CDR1 is SGHRS and CDR2 is YFSETQ. The chain's CDR3 is CASSLVTGLGGEQFF. The CDR3 DNA sequence: TGCGCCAGCAGCTTGGTTACGGGACTAGGAGGTGAGCAGTTCTTC.

The V and J genes are TRBV5-4 and TRBJ2-1; 13 bases match TRBD2. Germline V gene lookup returns CDR1 SGHNT and CDR2 YYREEE (reference sequence). The J segment lost 10 bases and the V segment lost 4 bases, leaving 14 bases of the junction unmatched. There are 17 residues in the CDR3. CDR3 DNA: TGTGCCAGCAGCAGGGGAACTAGCGGGAGGGCCGGTGGCGAGCAGTTCTTC. It codes for CASSRGTSGRAGGEQFF.

V gene TRBV7-9 combines with J gene TRBJ1-3; tentative D call: TRBD1 (6 bases). Germline CDR1 and CDR2: SEHNR and FQNEAQ (reference sequence). This CDR3 has 15 amino acids. Trimming cost V 6 bases and J 2 bases, with 14 bases left between them. CDR3 protein: CASRPTGNAGNTIYF. CDR3 DNA sequence: TGTGCCAGCAGACCAACAGGGAACGCTGGAAACACCATATATTTT.

The chain has TRBV4-2 and TRBJ2-1; no reliable D call. Between the trimmed V and J ends, which lost 0 bases and 0 bases, there was a span of 6 bases. In germline, CDR1 is LGHNA, CDR2 YNFKEQ. The CDR3 has 15 residues. The CDR3 spells CASSQEPSSYNEQFF. CDR3 nucleotide sequence: TGTGCCAGCAGCCAAGAGCCTAGCTCCTACAATGAGCAGTTCTTC.

The genes are TRBV7-9 and TRBJ2-7; D perhaps matches TRBD1 (5 bases). V was clipped by 1 base and J by 0 bases, with 7 bases between them. The CDR3 extends over 14 amino acids. CDR1 and CDR2 from the germline V gene are SEHNR and FQNEAQ (reference sequence). CDR3 residues: CASSLVQDSYEQYF. For the CDR3, the DNA is TGTGCCAGCAGCTTAGTACAGGACTCCTACGAGCAGTACTTC.

The chain recombines TRBV21-1 with TRBJ2-1; the table's D call of TRBD2 was not tested on the DNA. TRBV21-1 is a pseudogene locus. This CDR3 region has 16 residues. DNA for the CDR3: TGTGCCAGCAGCAAAGAAACTAGCGGGACCCACAATGAGCAGTTCTTC. It translates to CASSKETSGTHNEQFF.

This rearrangement joins TRBV9 to TRBJ2-5; no clear D. Looked up from germline, CDR1 is SGDLS and CDR2 is YYNGEE. The CDR3 has 13 residues. The germline V and J ends were trimmed by 0 bases and 2 bases, with 5 bases remaining between them. As DNA, the CDR3 is TGTGCCAGCAGCGTAGCTTTACAAGAGACCCAGTACTTC. Translating it yields CASSVALQETQYF.

The V call is TRBV4-1, the J call TRBJ2-7, with D hard to call. The CDR3 has 15 amino acids. V was trimmed by 0 bases and J by 5 bases, leaving 14 bases between them. CDR1 MGHRA and CDR2 YSYEKL come from the germline V gene. The CDR3 spells CASSQEFKDSNEQYF. Here the CDR3 DNA reads TGCGCCAGCAGCCAAGAATTTAAAGATAGCAACGAGCAGTACTTC.

V gene TRBV10-3 combines with J gene TRBJ2-7; 10 bases are a match to TRBD2. Unmatched junction bases numbered 5, after V lost 3 bases and J lost 6 bases. Per germline, CDR1 ENHRY and CDR2 SYGVKD. This CDR3 region has 14 residues. In DNA, the CDR3 is TGTGCCATCAGTGACCAGCGGGAGGGCCCCGAGCAGTACTTC. It translates to CAISDQREGPEQYF.

This chain connects TRBV6-5 to TRBJ2-1; possibly TRBD2 for D (6 bases). This CDR3 has 16 amino acids. Trimming removed 2 bases at V and 7 bases at J, with 18 bases between. The germline CDR1 and CDR2 sequences are MNHEY and SVGAGI. The DNA of the CDR3 is TGTGCCAGCAGTTACCGCGGGGTCTCAATGGGTAATGAGCAGTTCTTC. Its translation: CASSYRGVSMGNEQFF.

This sequence joins TRBV14 and TRBJ1-2; D is uncertain. Germline lookup yields CDR1 SGHDN and CDR2 FVKESK. There are 16 residues in the CDR3. Trimming removed 2 bases at V and 3 bases at J, with 16 bases between. DNA for the CDR3: TGTGCCAGCAGCCAAAGAGGTGGCGCCAGTCACTATGGCTACACCTTC. Translating it yields CASSQRGGASHYGYTF.

The chain uses TRBV27 and TRBJ2-1, with 9 bases identical to TRBD2. V shed 4 bases, J shed 7 bases, and the junction held 11 bases outside the gene matches. CDR1 MNHEY and CDR2 SMNVEV come from the germline V gene (reference sequence). CDR3 length: 16 amino acids. CDR3: CASSSPVSGRENEQFF. The CDR3 DNA follows: TGTGCCAGCAGTTCCCCGGTTAGCGGGAGAGAAAATGAGCAGTTCTTC.

A single count supports this clone. The DNA of the CDR3 is TGTGCCAGCATCTTAAGGGGGGGACTAGCGGGCCTTTCCTACGAGCAGTACTTC. It translates to CASILRGGLAGLSYEQYF. The genes are TRBV28 and TRBJ2-7, with 12 bases fitting TRBD2. The CDR3 is 18 residues long. The V and J ends lost 7 bases and 1 base, in that order; junction bases with no gene match: 14. Germline CDR1 MDHEN, CDR2 SYDVKM.

V gene TRBV10-3 combines with J gene TRBJ2-7; possible D gene TRBD2, 5 bases. This CDR3 is built from 16 residues. V lost 6 bases, J lost 1 base, and 19 bases lay in between. CDR1 and CDR2 (germline): ENHRY, SYGVKD. DNA of the CDR3: TGTGCCATCAGCCGGCCTACCGGGAAACAGTCCTACGAGCAGTACTTC. Translation gives CAISRPTGKQSYEQYF.

Notes on this clone: In the same sample, other DNA sequences code for this CDR3. The genes are TRBV11-2 and TRBJ1-4, with a possible D match to TRBD1 (6 bases). The CDR3 covers 14 residues. The germline V and J ends were trimmed by 1 base and 5 bases, with 8 bases remaining between them. Looked up from germline, CDR1 is SGHAT and CDR2 is FQNNGV. DNA for the CDR3: TGTGCCAGCAGCTTAGGGCAGGGGAATGAAAAACTGTTTTTT. Amino acids: CASSLGQGNEKLFF.

This clone was found once. The chain is built from TRBV10-3 and TRBJ2-1; tentative D call: TRBD1 (5 bases). Per the germline V gene, CDR1 is ENHRY and CDR2 is SYGVKD. The CDR3 consists of 14 residues. V shed 7 bases and J shed 0 bases, with 10 bases lying between them. The CDR3 region is CAINRGTSYNEQFF. In nucleotides, the CDR3 is TGTGCCATCAATAGGGGTACCTCCTACAATGAGCAGTTCTTC.

This clone appeared a single time. V is TRBV28 and J is TRBJ1-1, with D unclear. The V end lost 0 bases, the J end lost 5 bases, and 7 bases lay between the germline ends. In germline, CDR1 is MDHEN, CDR2 SYDVKM. The CDR3 contains 13 residues. The CDR3 protein is CASSLWGSTEAFF. The CDR3 DNA sequence: TGTGCCAGCAGTTTATGGGGCTCTACTGAAGCTTTCTTT. Full variable domain (missing parts from reference TRBV28 and TRBJ1-1): DVKVTQSSRYLVKRTGEKVFLECVQDMDHENMFWYRQDPGLGLRLIYFSYDVKMKEKGDIPEGYSVSREKKERFSLILESASTNQTSMYLCASSLWGSTEAFFGQGTRLTVV.

The rearrangement links TRBV30 to TRBJ2-1, with TRBD2 identical over 7 bases. Trimming removed 2 bases from V and 5 bases from J; junction bases left unmatched: 9. The CDR3 length is 15 residues. CDR1 and CDR2 from the germline V gene are GTSNPN and SVGIG (reference sequence). CDR3 bases: TGTGCCTGGAGTCCCCCGGGGGGAGGCGACAATGAGCAGTTCTTC. As protein: CAWSPPGGGDNEQFF.

This chain uses TRBV19 with TRBJ2-5; TRBD2 agrees at 8 bases. This CDR3 is built from 17 residues. Germline V gene lookup returns CDR1 LNHDA and CDR2 SQIVND (reference sequence). Germline trimming cut 5 bases from V and 0 bases from J; bases unmatched to any gene: 11. The CDR3 reads CASSPQIIAGNQETQYF. The CDR3 nucleotides read TGTGCCAGTAGTCCCCAGATAATAGCGGGAAACCAAGAGACCCAGTACTTC.

This clone appeared a single time. V and J are TRBV11-1 and TRBJ2-7; 8 nucleotides line up with TRBD1. The CDR3 is 14 amino acids. With 5 bases clipped from V and 2 bases from J, the junction kept 5 bases outside the gene matches. The germline V gene has CDR1 SGHAT and CDR2 FQDESV (reference sequence). For the CDR3, the DNA is TGTGCCAGCAGCGTACAGGGGGGACCCTACGAGCAGTACTTC. Its translation: CASSVQGGPYEQYF.

The chain recombines TRBV7-2 with TRBJ2-1; the match to TRBD2 covers 12 bases. This CDR3 has 17 amino acids. The germline CDR1 and CDR2 sequences are SGHTA and FQGNSA. The junction had 15 bases not matched to a gene; V was cut back by 5 bases and J by 10 bases. The CDR3 bases are TGTGCCAGCAGCCGAGAAGGGGCTAGCGGGAGGGCCGGGGAGCAGTTCTTC. This gives the protein CASSREGASGRAGEQFF.

The gene calls are TRBV2 and TRBJ2-3; 12 nucleotides agree with TRBD2. The junction had 6 bases not matched to a gene; V was cut back by 5 bases and J by 6 bases. The CDR3 is 15 amino acids. Per the germline V gene, CDR1 is SNHLY and CDR2 is FYNNEI. CDR3 bases: TGTGCCAGCAGTTCTCTAGCGGGAGGGGCGGATACGCAGTATTTT. It is translated as CASSSLAGGADTQYF. Drawing the rest from reference TRBV2 and TRBJ2-3, the complete variable domain is EPEVTQTPSHQVTQMGQEVILRCVPISNHLYFYWYRQILGQKVEFLVSFYNNEISEKSEIFDDQFSVERPDGSNFTLKIRSTKLEDSAMYFCASSSLAGGADTQYFGPGTRLTVL.